Listed below are T cell receptor beta chains from one sample, sequenced in a study of T cells in Graves' hyperthyroidism and ophthalmopathy. TCRdb reanalysed the multiplex PCR reads using MiXCR and keeps one entry per CDR3 protein. This sample has about 510,000 distinct CDR3 sequences, with approximately 15% found just once. The sample consisted of blood. The source is a woman aged 40 to 49 with Graves' hyperthyroidism. CDR3s include the opening cysteine and the closing phenylalanine or tryptophan. D genes are given only for firm matches. Expanded clones get a size class; other rows say once, few or many, or leave the size out.

d_call j_call clone_size v_call cdr3_nt cdr3_aa
TRBD2 TRBJ2-2 NA TRBV6-1 TGTGCCAGCAGTTACGCGGGAGGGCCCGGGGAGCTGTTTTTT CASSYAGGPGELFF
TRBD2 TRBJ2-2 NA TRBV11-2 TGTGCCAGCAGCGACCGGGGGGGGAACACCGGGGAGCTGTTTTTT CASSDRGGNTGELFF
TRBD2 TRBJ2-5 NA TRBV19 TGTGCCAGTAGTAGAATAGCAACGGGGGGAGAGACCCAGTACTTC CASSRIATGGETQYF
TRBD1 TRBJ2-2 NA TRBV7-2 TGTGCCAGCAGCTTAATCCAGGGGGCGGCCGGGGAGCTGTTTTTT CASSLIQGAAGELFF
NA TRBJ2-7 many TRBV18 TGTGCCAGCTCACCACCTTCGGGGGCAAGGGTCGAGCAGTACTTC CASSPPSGARVEQYF
TRBD2 TRBJ2-4 NA TRBV27 TGTGCCAGCAGCCCTAGCGGGAGGGCCGGGGGAATTCAGTACTTC CASSPSGRAGGIQYF
TRBD2 TRBJ2-1 many TRBV24-1 TGTGCCACCAGTGATTCGTCTGAACCGGGACTAGCGGGAGGCAATGAGCAGTTCTTC CATSDSSEPGLAGGNEQFF
NA TRBJ2-7 many TRBV5-1 TGCGCCAGCAGCTTGGGGGGGGCGGACTACGAGCAGTACTTC CASSLGGADYEQYF
NA TRBJ2-7 many TRBV29-1 TGCAGCGTTGAAACGCAGGATACCTACGAGCAGTACTTC CSVETQDTYEQYF
TRBD2 TRBJ2-3 NA TRBV5-1 TGCGCCAGCAGCGTGGGACTAGCGGCCCTCACAGATACGCAGTATTTT CASSVGLAALTDTQYF
TRBD2 TRBJ2-1 few TRBV4-1 TGCGCCAGCAGCCAAATGACTAGCGGGAGAAATGAGCAGTTCTTC CASSQMTSGRNEQFF
NA TRBJ2-1 many TRBV20-1 TGCAGTGCTAGATTGGGACTGTCCTACAATGAGCAGTTCTTC CSARLGLSYNEQFF
NA TRBJ1-5 many TRBV20-1 TGCAGTGCTGCAGTGAGGGCCGGGTGGAGCAATCAGCCCCAGCATTTT CSAAVRAGWSNQPQHF
NA TRBJ1-1 many TRBV28 TGTGCCAGCAGTTTAGGGGGGGGGGCTGAAGCTTTCTTT CASSLGGGAEAFF